This TCR beta chain emerged from a study of beta chain features in type 1 diabetes. Turning to this clone: The antigen remains undetermined.

Expressed TCRB transcripts were sequenced because the entire RNA isolate underwent reverse transcription. Measured with immunoSEQ multiplex PCR; TCRdb has only the in-frame clones, and not every one. The sample consists of around 300,000 clones, 15% of them appearing once. CD45RO/CCR7/CD25/CD127/CD95/CD27 sorting isolated CD4+ naive, central memory, regulatory and stem cell-like memory cells. This CDR3 comprises 15 residues. Unmatched junction bases numbered 2, after V lost 0 bases and J lost 2 bases. Germline V gives CDR1 MGHRA, CDR2 YSYEKL. Points from the study as a whole: In every one of the four CD4+ subsets, TCRB CDR3s were moderately but significantly shorter in Type 1 diabetes patients.

The specimen sequenced was naive CD4+ T cells from blood. The chain uses TRBV4-1 and TRBJ1-1; 8 bases fit TRBD1. The sequence was obtained from a man between 18 and 35 years old with type 1 diabetes. The CDR3 bases are TGCGCCAGCAGCCAAGACGGACAGGGAAACACTGAAGCTTTCTTT. Amino acid sequence: CASSQDGQGNTEAFF.